This note documents a single T cell receptor beta chain sequence. This entry comes from a study of tumor-infiltrating lymphocytes in oesophageal squamous cell carcinoma. TCRdb called the PCR reads again in MiXCR, with one record for every CDR3 protein. The data hold 9,500 or so distinct CDR3 sequences, with around three fifths observed a single time. This sequence was found in a male donor with esophageal squamous cell carcinoma. The sequencing sample was made of esophageal tumor tissue.

CDR3 region: CASNPGWTTHNGEQFF. The CDR3, as DNA: TGTGCCAGCAACCCCGGGTGGACGACCCACAACGGGGAGCAGTTCTTC. This rearrangement joins TRBV6-2 or TRBV6-3 to TRBJ2-1; D not resolved. The CDR3 contains 16 residues. Trimming pared 7 bases from V and 10 bases from J, leaving 26 bases between. Germline assignment: CDR1 MNHEY and CDR2 SVGEGT.